These 9 T cell receptor beta chains share one sample of origin, sequenced in a study of control samples from healthy donors and cancer patients. Some clones are missing from TCRdb's copy, which holds only in-frame ones; the method was immunoSEQ multiplex PCR. Here the sample spans 70,000 or so clones, approximately 84% being singletons. Sequencing was done on a sample of blood. The receptors originated from a middle-aged man in good health.

The chain links TRBV29-1 to TRBJ2-7; D not certain. The germline CDR1 and CDR2 sequences are SQVTM and ANQGSEA. Trimming took 1 base from V and 2 from J, leaving 9 bases between them. This CDR3 has 13 residues. CDR3 residues: CSVEGALTYEQYF. CDR3 coding DNA: TGCAGCGTTGAAGGGGCCCTCACCTACGAGCAGTACTTC.

The rearrangement links TRBV2 to TRBJ2-7; D uncertain. The CDR3 totals 11 residues. The germline V gene encodes CDR1 SNHLY and CDR2 FYNNEI. The germline V and J ends were trimmed by 4 bases and 3 bases, with 4 bases remaining between them. Written as DNA, the CDR3 is TGTGCCAGCAGTGCATACTACGAGCAGTACTTC. Translated: CASSAYYEQYF.

The V gene is TRBV6-1, the J gene TRBJ2-3; weak D call: TRBD1 (6 bases). V shed 3 bases and J shed 3 bases, with 7 bases lying between them. The germline V gene has CDR1 MNHNS and CDR2 SASEGT. This CDR3 has 13 amino acids. DNA for the CDR3: TGTGCCAGCAGTGACAGGGGTACAGATACGCAGTATTTT. This codes for CASSDRGTDTQYF.

The gene calls are TRBV28 and TRBJ1-2; D possibly corresponds to TRBD1 (5 bases). V was pared by 10 bases and J by 8 bases, with 26 bases between. The CDR3 consists of 15 residues. Germline V lookup: CDR1 MDHEN, CDR2 SYDVKM. The CDR3 bases are TGTGCCATCCGACCTCGGGGACGGATAGCCAAGGGCTACACCTTC. Its translation: CAIRPRGRIAKGYTF.

The chain uses TRBV9 and TRBJ2-6, with D maybe TRBD2 (5 bases). V was clipped by 4 bases and J by 1 base, with 12 bases between them. CDR1 is SGDLS, CDR2 YYNGEE, per germline. This CDR3 has 16 residues. The CDR3 nucleotides read TGTGCCAGCAGCTCAGACGGGATGTCTGGGGCCAACGTCCTGACTTTC. It codes for CASSSDGMSGANVLTF.

Of note for this clone: This sample includes further DNA sequences coding for the same CDR3. The genes are TRBV6-5 and TRBJ2-7; 9 nucleotides line up with TRBD1. This CDR3 is 14 amino acids long. Germline V gene lookup returns CDR1 MNHEY and CDR2 SVGAGI. J was trimmed by 1 base and V by 5 bases; bases with no gene match: 3. The CDR3 nucleotides read TGTGCCAGCAGTCCGGACAGGGGATCCTACGAGCAGTACTTC. This encodes CASSPDRGSYEQYF.

The V call is TRBV30, the J call TRBJ1-1, with D uncertain. The CDR3 consists of 13 residues. Germline V gene sequence: CDR1 GTSNPN, CDR2 SVGIG (reference sequence). V dropped 3 bases and J dropped 5 bases, with 13 bases sitting between them. CDR3 sequence: CAWRYLGSTEAFF. CDR3 sequence (DNA): TGTGCCTGGAGGTATCTGGGAAGTACTGAAGCTTTCTTT.

This chain joins TRBV30 and TRBJ1-5; perhaps TRBD1 as D (6 bases). V lost 1 base and J lost 5, with 24 bases in between. This CDR3 is built from 18 residues. Germline V gives CDR1 GTSNPN, CDR2 SVGIG (reference sequence). The CDR3 loop is CAWSGVAGARSFHQPQHF. Written as DNA, the CDR3 is TGTGCCTGGAGTGGGGTGGCGGGGGCGAGGAGTTTTCATCAGCCCCAGCATTTT.

This clone was seen a single time. CDR3: CASSLRELAGRRSYNEQFF. For the CDR3, the DNA is TGTGCCAGCAGCTTGCGGGAACTAGCGGGACGGAGGTCGTACAATGAGCAGTTCTTC. The chain is built from TRBV5-4 and TRBJ2-1; 10 nucleotides match TRBD2. The ends lost 1 base at V and 4 bases at J; junction bases unmatched: 14. This CDR3 has 19 residues. Looked up from germline, CDR1 is SGHNT and CDR2 is YYREEE (reference sequence).